The present TCR delta chain was sequenced within a study of gamma-delta T cells after stem cell transplantation. CDR1 and CDR2 (germline): GEAIGNYY, EKD. The CDR3 spans 18 residues. TCRdb re-processed the RT-PCR reads via CATT. The data hold around 3,500 delta-chain clones, with 16% observed a single time. Comments on this clone: This may be a read error: a much more frequent sequence differs by one nucleotide. The same CDR3 can be traced to other DNA sequences in this sample.

The J gene is TRDJ3, the V gene TRDV2; D is tentatively TRDD2 or TRDD3 (5 bases each). The clonotype originates from a human donor. It is not recorded whose cells these are; they may come from a transplant donor. What was sequenced was gamma-delta T cells. CDR3 DNA sequence: TGTGCCTGTGACACCGGGGGTCCTAGCTCCTGGGACACCAGACAGATGTTTTTC. Translating it yields CACDTGGPSSWDTRQMFF.